These 32 T cell receptor beta chains share one sample of origin, sequenced in a study of cytomegalovirus exposure and HLA in healthy donors (dated by TCRdb to about 2017). The receptor library was made with the immunoSEQ multiplex PCR assay. For the multiplex PCR, a mixture combining 60 forward primers for TCR Vbeta segments and 13 reverse primers for TCR Jbeta segments was used. This is the immuneACCESS table as TCRdb keeps it, with only in-frame sequences that have V and J called. A part of the clones is gone; compared with another copy, unresolved V genes explain less than half, and the rest is unexplained. The sample table contains 95,000 to 100,000 clones; only one count was recorded for roughly 70% of them. The ten largest account for less than 11% of the sample. Sequences were obtained from PBMCs. The receptor set was obtained from a man in his fifties or sixties in good health and CMV-seronegative.

This CDR3 is CASNPNVGGFGYGYTF. Written as DNA, the CDR3 is TGTGCCAGCAACCCTAACGTGGGAGGGTTTGGGTATGGCTACACCTTC. The rearrangement uses TRBV11-2 and TRBJ1-2; no definite D call. CDR3 size: 16 residues. Germline lookup yields CDR1 SGHAT and CDR2 FQNNGV. The V end was cut by 7 bases, the J end by 5 bases, with 23 bases between.

This clone was counted a single time. The chain is built from TRBV7-2 and TRBJ1-1; D gene unclear. The length of the CDR3 is 16 residues. V lost 1 base and J lost 7, with 19 bases in between. CDR1 and CDR2 (germline): SGHTA, FQGNSA. DNA of the CDR3: TGTGCCAGCAGCTTAGTGGTAGGCCGGGCCGGGATTGAAGCTTTCTTT. The encoded protein is CASSLVVGRAGIEAFF.

The chain recombines TRBV2 with TRBJ2-1; TRBD1 matches at 10 bases. Germline V gene sequence: CDR1 SNHLY, CDR2 FYNNEI. The ends lost 0 bases at V and 9 bases at J; junction bases unmatched: 2. The CDR3 covers 14 residues. The chain's CDR3 is CASSEAGQGVEQFF. The CDR3 DNA reads as TGTGCCAGCAGTGAAGCAGGACAGGGGGTTGAGCAGTTCTTC.

The chain couples TRBV7-2 to TRBJ1-4, with 10 bases matching TRBD1. This CDR3 contains 14 residues. The germline CDR1 and CDR2 sequences are SGHTA and FQGNSA. Germline trimming cut 5 bases from V and 7 bases from J; bases unmatched to any gene: 4. CDR3: CASSEDRGSEKLFF. CDR3 sequence (DNA): TGTGCCAGCAGCGAGGACAGGGGGTCTGAAAAACTGTTTTTT.

This chain links TRBV28 with TRBJ1-6, with unresolved D. CDR1 is MDHEN and CDR2 is SYDVKM in the germline V gene. Trimming cost V 7 bases and J 6 bases, with 16 bases left between them. The CDR3 runs to 15 residues. Here the CDR3 DNA reads TGTGCCAGCACCACCGGGGTACTGTTTAATTCACCCCTCCACTTT. Protein sequence: CASTTGVLFNSPLHF.

This clone was seen a few times. The CDR3 is CASSKIRQAVSGANVLTF. CDR3 nucleotides: TGTGCCAGCAGCAAAATCAGACAGGCAGTCTCTGGGGCCAACGTCCTGACTTTC. This chain uses TRBV28 with TRBJ2-6; possibly TRBD1 for D (6 bases). The CDR3 is 18 amino acids. Trimming left V 6 bases short and J 0 bases short, with 18 bases between. Germline CDR1 and CDR2: MDHEN and SYDVKM.

The rearrangement joins TRBV18 to TRBJ2-2; D might be TRBD2 (6 bases). The CDR3 contains 17 residues. Germline V gives CDR1 KGHSH, CDR2 LQKENI. Trimming pared 6 bases from V and 2 bases from J, leaving 19 bases between. CDR3 nucleotides: TGTGCCAGCTCCAAGTTAGAGGGAGGCACCAACACCGGGGAGCTGTTTTTT. This translates into CASSKLEGGTNTGELFF.

CDR3 sequence reads: CASRRYYEQYF. The DNA for the CDR3 is TGCGCCAGCAGACGCTACTACGAGCAGTACTTC. This chain connects TRBV4-3 to TRBJ2-7; D call uncertain. Germline V lookup: CDR1 LGHNA, CDR2 YSLEER. The CDR3 sequence is 11 residues long. V was trimmed by 6 bases and J by 3 bases, leaving 6 bases between them.

The V gene is TRBV4-1, the J gene TRBJ2-7, with D possibly TRBD2 on 6 matching bases. Germline CDR1 is MGHRA and CDR2 is YSYEKL. The CDR3 is made up of 14 amino acids. Trimming took off 6 bases at V and 6 bases at J, with 18 bases between the two ends. Here the CDR3 DNA reads TGCGCCAGCAGTCCTGAGGCGCGGAGGGTCGAGCAGTACTTC. The encoded protein is CASSPEARRVEQYF.

This rearrangement joins TRBV18 to TRBJ2-7, with D unclear. Trimming took 4 bases from V and 0 from J, leaving 10 bases between them. Germline V gene data show CDR1 as KGHSH and CDR2 as LQKENI. The CDR3 length is 14 residues. The CDR3 region has the DNA TGTGCCAGCTCACGGGCCGAAAGCTCCTACGAGCAGTACTTC. This sequence encodes CASSRAESSYEQYF.

The genes are TRBV5-1 and TRBJ1-1; weak D call: TRBD1 (5 bases). Germline V gene lookup returns CDR1 SGHRS and CDR2 YFSETQ. The CDR3 extends over 16 amino acids. Trimming pared 4 bases from V and 0 bases from J, leaving 16 bases between. CDR3 residues: CASSPSQGTMNTEAFF. Here the CDR3 DNA reads TGCGCCAGCAGCCCGAGTCAGGGTACTATGAACACTGAAGCTTTCTTT.

The chain carries TRBV6-1 and TRBJ2-4; 8 bases agree with TRBD1. The J segment lost 8 bases and the V segment lost 7 bases, leaving 10 bases of the junction unmatched. This CDR3 spans 14 amino acids. CDR1 MNHNS and CDR2 SASEGT come from the germline V gene. CDR3 sequence: CASTTDRARDIQYF. The CDR3 DNA reads as TGTGCCAGCACCACGGACAGGGCTAGGGACATTCAGTACTTC.

The chain joins TRBV6-5 to TRBJ2-2; D is possibly TRBD1 (6 bases). CDR1 MNHEY and CDR2 SVGAGI come from the germline V gene. The length of the CDR3 is 14 residues. The ends were cut back, 6 bases at V and 2 bases at J, with 10 bases in the middle. CDR3 bases: TGTGCCAGCAGAAGGACAGCTAACACCGGGGAGCTGTTTTTT. Protein product: CASRRTANTGELFF.

The rearrangement links TRBV6-1 to TRBJ2-3; perhaps TRBD1 as D (7 bases). The CDR3 consists of 14 residues. Germline V CDR1 and CDR2: MNHNS, SASEGT. CDR3 in amino acids: CALSGGGLGDTQYF. CDR3 bases: TGTGCATTGTCAGGGGGAGGTCTAGGAGATACGCAGTATTTT.

The chain couples TRBV7-7 to TRBJ2-2; TRBD2 matches 11 bases. The CDR3 spans 14 residues. V shed 6 bases, J shed 7 bases, and the junction held 4 bases outside the gene matches. From germline, CDR1 is SSHAT and CDR2 FNYEAQ (reference sequence). CDR3: CASRPGTSGGELFF. The CDR3 coding sequence is TGTGCCAGCAGGCCCGGGACTAGCGGCGGGGAGCTGTTTTTT. The full variable domain, in which reference TRBV7-7 and TRBJ2-2 provide the parts outside the CDR3, is GAGVSQSPRYKVTKRGQDVTLRCDPISSHATLYWYQQALGQGPEFLTYFNYEAQPDKSGLPSDRFSAERPEGSISTLTIQRTEQRDSAMYRCASRPGTSGGELFFGEGSRLTVL.

The J gene is TRBJ1-5, the V gene TRBV10-1, with D unresolved. Trimming removed 3 bases at V and 11 bases at J, with 14 bases between. The germline CDR1 and CDR2 sequences are WNHNN and SYGVQD (reference sequence). The CDR3 covers 13 residues. CDR3 loop: CASSDHVYSAQHF. The DNA for the CDR3 is TGCGCCAGCAGTGATCATGTTTATTCGGCCCAGCATTTT.

As regards this clone: At one boundary the junction diverges from the germline segment, which might be a read error. The CDR3 nucleotides read TGTGCCAGCAGCCACACTAGCGGGAACGCCGGGGAGCTGTTTTTT. Protein product: CASSHTSGNAGELFF. This chain uses TRBV7-8 with TRBJ2-2; 10 bases align to TRBD2. CDR3 size: 15 residues. The germline V gene encodes CDR1 SGHVS and CDR2 FQNEAQ.

J is TRBJ1-4 and V is TRBV5-6; 7 bases align to TRBD1. The CDR3 has 16 residues. Germline V gene sequence: CDR1 SGHDT, CDR2 YYEEEE. J was trimmed by 4 bases and V by 2 bases; bases with no gene match: 8. CDR3 region: CASSFGGQIVNEKLFF. The CDR3 DNA is TGTGCCAGCAGCTTTGGGGGACAGATAGTTAATGAAAAACTGTTTTTT.

The chain recombines TRBV19 with TRBJ2-7; 8 bases line up with TRBD1. V lost 4 bases to trimming and J lost 5 bases; unmatched junction nucleotides: 4. CDR1 and CDR2 (germline): LNHDA, SQIVND (reference sequence). This CDR3 region has 13 residues. The CDR3 bases are TGTGCCAGTAGTACGACAGGGGAGGACGAGCAGTACTTC. This translates into CASSTTGEDEQYF.

The chain employs TRBV5-1 and TRBJ2-5, with 7 positions matching TRBD1. Germline CDR1 reads SGHRS; CDR2 reads YFSETQ. The CDR3 is made up of 15 amino acids. Losses at the gene ends were 4 bases for V and 2 bases for J; bases not matched to a gene: 8. CDR3 amino acids: CASSRPGQPQETQYF. CDR3 nucleotides: TGCGCCAGCAGCAGGCCGGGACAGCCGCAAGAGACCCAGTACTTC.

The V gene is TRBV30, the J gene TRBJ2-7, with 7 bases that match TRBD1. CDR1 GTSNPN and CDR2 SVGIG come from the germline V gene (reference sequence). Losses at the gene ends were 0 bases for V and 3 bases for J; bases not matched to a gene: 8. The CDR3 totals 15 residues. The CDR3 DNA reads as TGTGCCTGGAGTGTAAGGGGGCGCAAGGGCTACGAGCAGTACTTC. It is translated as CAWSVRGRKGYEQYF.

The chain carries TRBV6-5 and TRBJ2-7; 9 positions agree with TRBD1. The V segment lost 5 bases and the J segment 2 bases; nucleotides outside the gene matches: 7. The CDR3 contains 15 residues. Per the germline V gene, CDR1 is MNHEY and CDR2 is SVGAGI. Here the CDR3 reads CASSARQGDTYEQYF. In nucleotides, the CDR3 is TGTGCCAGCAGTGCCAGACAGGGGGATACCTACGAGCAGTACTTC.

This rearrangement joins TRBV4-2 to TRBJ2-1, with 8 bases that match TRBD2. Germline V gene sequence: CDR1 LGHNA, CDR2 YNFKEQ. With V trimmed by 4 bases and J by 9 bases, 11 bases remained unmatched. The CDR3 consists of 15 residues. For the CDR3, the DNA is TGTGCCAGCAGCCGGGAAGCGGGGGCTCCGTCTGAGCAGTTCTTC. This codes for CASSREAGAPSEQFF.

CDR3 loop: CASSFVLGAVGGYTF. The CDR3 DNA is TGTGCCAGCAGCTTCGTGCTGGGGGCAGTCGGGGGCTACACCTTC. The J gene is TRBJ1-2, the V gene TRBV5-5, with D perhaps matching TRBD1 (6 bases). CDR1 is SGHKS and CDR2 is YYEKEE in the germline V gene (reference sequence). The V and J ends lost 2 bases and 8 bases respectively, with 19 bases between them. The CDR3 totals 15 residues.

This chain connects TRBV18 to TRBJ1-2; the D is unclear. The CDR3 is 13 amino acids. The germline V gene has CDR1 KGHSH and CDR2 LQKENI. V was shortened by 1 base and J by 6 bases, with 9 bases between the two germline ends. The CDR3 sequence: CASSPLDGDGYTF. CDR3 DNA sequence: TGTGCCAGCTCACCACTAGACGGAGATGGCTACACCTTC.

The genes are TRBV7-3 and TRBJ1-2; D gene uncertain. The germline CDR1 and CDR2 sequences are SGHTA and FQGTGA. CDR3 length equals 15 residues. Trimming took 5 bases from V and 7 from J, leaving 20 bases between them. This CDR3 reads CASSLGHSGGGGYTF. For the CDR3, the DNA is TGTGCCAGCAGCCTTGGTCACTCCGGAGGCGGTGGCTACACCTTC. The full variable domain, its missing parts supplied by reference TRBV7-3 and TRBJ1-2, is GAGVSQTPSNKVTEKGKYVELRCDPISGHTALYWYRQSLGQGPEFLIYFQGTGAADDSGLPNDRFFAVRPEGSVSTLKIQRTERGDSAVYLCASSLGHSGGGGYTFGSGTRLTVV.

There are a few counts of this clone. The J gene is TRBJ2-6, the V gene TRBV5-1, with 10 bases aligning to TRBD1. Trimming at V came to 3 bases and at J to 3 bases, leaving 3 bases not matched to a gene. The CDR3 loop spans 16 amino acids. Germline CDR1 is SGHRS and CDR2 is YFSETQ. The CDR3 DNA follows: TGCGCCAGCAGCTGGACAGGGGGAGGTGGGGCCAACGTCCTGACTTTC. The encoded protein is CASSWTGGGGANVLTF.

This chain links TRBV23-1 with TRBJ2-1; 9 bases line up with TRBD2. TRBV23-1 is labeled an ORF, and its function is uncertain. CDR3 length equals 17 residues. J gave up 7 bases and V 1 base, and 11 bases lay outside the gene matches. The CDR3 DNA reads TGCGCCAGCAGTCAATGCACTAGCGGGTGGGGGGCAAATGAGCAGTTCTTC. Protein: CASSQCTSGWGANEQFF.

This chain joins TRBV29-1 and TRBJ2-1; tentative D call: TRBD2 (5 bases). The length of the CDR3 is 11 residues. Per germline, CDR1 SQVTM and CDR2 ANQGSEA. Trimming took 8 bases from V and 10 from J, leaving 15 bases between them. The CDR3 DNA reads as TGCAGCCTGGCCCACGGGGTAGAGCAGTTCTTC. Translating gives CSLAHGVEQFF.

This chain connects TRBV7-2 to TRBJ2-3, with D possibly being TRBD1 (5 bases). CDR1 is SGHTA, CDR2 FQGNSA, per germline. The CDR3 totals 16 residues. Trimming stripped 1 base from V and 4 bases from J, with 15 bases between. The CDR3 coding sequence is TGTGCCAGCAGCTTAGGGAGCGACAGAGTTTCAGATACGCAGTATTTT. Translated, it gives CASSLGSDRVSDTQYF. Using reference TRBV7-2 and TRBJ2-3 for the parts outside the CDR3, the full variable domain is GAGVSQSPSNKVTEKGKDVELRCDPISGHTALYWYRQSLGQGLEFLIYFQGNSAPDKSGLPSDRFSAERTGGSVSTLTIQRTQQEDSAVYLCASSLGSDRVSDTQYFGPGTRLTVL.

The V call is TRBV10-3, the J call TRBJ2-7; tentatively, D is TRBD2 (5 bases). The germline CDR1 and CDR2 sequences are ENHRY and SYGVKD. Trimming pared 6 bases from V and 2 bases from J, leaving 17 bases between. The CDR3 covers 15 residues. CDR3 DNA sequence: TGTGCCATCAGCGACGCCAGGACTCCGACCTACGAGCAGTACTTC. This encodes CAISDARTPTYEQYF.

This chain joins TRBV6-6 and TRBJ1-2; tentatively, D is TRBD1 (5 bases). Trimming stripped 6 bases from V and 8 bases from J, with 19 bases between. The CDR3 is 14 residues long. Germline V gives CDR1 MNHNY, CDR2 SVGAGI (reference sequence). The chain's CDR3 is CASSRYGEGLGYTF. The DNA of the CDR3 is TGTGCCAGCAGCCGCTATGGGGAGGGGCTGGGCTACACCTTC.